The 31 T cell receptor beta chains listed next were all sequenced from one sample in a study of blood T cells in healthy people across ages. It was with a sample-barcoded 5' primer and a J-beta primer mix that a second PCR of roughly 7 to 11 cycles was run. TCRdb processed the 5' RACE reads anew with MiXCR; each CDR3 protein has one entry. Of 550,000 to 800,000 distinct CDR3 sequences in the sample, about 30% were seen once. The sample was blood. The receptor set was obtained from a woman aged 80 or over in good health.

This chain connects TRBV12-3 or TRBV12-4 to TRBJ1-5, with D unresolved. Trimming left V 2 bases short and J 1 base short, with 9 bases between. CDR3 length: 15 residues. The CDR3: CASSLTDGSNQPQHF. The DNA for the CDR3 is TGTGCCAGCAGTTTAACGGATGGCAGCAATCAGCCCCAGCATTTT.

This chain links TRBV5-1 with TRBJ2-5; D is perhaps TRBD1 (6 bases). The CDR3 has 14 amino acids. The ends were cut back, 4 bases at V and 7 bases at J, with 17 bases in the middle. Germline V lookup: CDR1 SGHRS, CDR2 YFSETQ. The CDR3 DNA is TGCGCCAGCAGCACGGTGGGTACCAGGGGGACCCAGTACTTC. Its translation: CASSTVGTRGTQYF.

At least ten counts were recorded for this clonotype. A much larger clone sits a single nucleotide away, making a read error possible. CDR3 protein: CASSLDEGLDRYEQYF. DNA of the CDR3: TGCGCCAGCAGCTTGGACGAGGGACTAGACAGGTACGAGCAGTACTTC. This chain uses TRBV5-1 with TRBJ2-7, with TRBD2 matching 8 bases. In germline, CDR1 is SGHRS, CDR2 YFSETQ. With V trimmed by 0 bases and J by 4 bases, 9 bases remained unmatched. CDR3 length: 16 residues.

This clonotype has at least ten counts. This rearrangement joins TRBV24-1 to TRBJ2-4; D might be TRBD1 or TRBD2, each matching 5 bases. CDR1 is KGHDR and CDR2 is SFDVKD in the germline V gene. Trimming stripped 3 bases from V and 10 bases from J, with 12 bases between. This CDR3 has 13 amino acids. The CDR3 DNA is TGTGCCACCAGTGATCCTGGGACCCAAATTCAGTACTTC. This translates into CATSDPGTQIQYF.

This clonotype was observed many times. The chain is built from TRBV10-3 and TRBJ1-5, with 7 bases lining up with TRBD1. The CDR3 is 15 amino acids. Germline V gene lookup returns CDR1 ENHRY and CDR2 SYGVKD. V dropped 0 bases and J dropped 6; count of bases not matched to a gene: 5. Here the CDR3 DNA reads TGTGCCATCAGTGAGTCGACAGGGACGGGTCAGCCCCAGCATTTT. Encoded protein: CAISESTGTGQPQHF.

This clonotype was counted at least ten times. The gene calls are TRBV20-1 and TRBJ2-3, with TRBD2 matching over 10 bases. The CDR3 loop spans 14 amino acids. V shed 4 bases, J shed 6 bases, and the junction held 7 bases outside the gene matches. The germline V gene encodes CDR1 DFQATT and CDR2 SNEGSKA (reference sequence). CDR3 protein: CSATLAGVADTQYF. CDR3 DNA: TGCAGTGCTACCCTAGCGGGGGTGGCTGATACGCAGTATTTT.

A word on this clonotype: The junction shows a germline mismatch at one end, possibly a read error. CDR3 loop: CASSLGGTNSPPHF. The CDR3 DNA is TGTGCCAGCAGCTTGGGAGGTACGAACTCACCCCCCCACTTT. V and J are TRBV7-9 and TRBJ1-6; no firm D call. This CDR3 spans 14 amino acids. Germline V gene lookup returns CDR1 SEHNR and CDR2 FQNEAQ (reference sequence). The variable domain in full, with the rest retrieved from reference TRBV7-9 and TRBJ1-6, is DTGVSQNPRHKITKRGQNVTFRCDPISEHNRLYWYRQTLGQGPEFLTYFQNEAQLEKSRLLSDRFSAERPKGSFSTLEIQRTEQGDSAMYLCASSLGGTNSPPHFGNGTRLTVT.

Concerning this clonotype: Germline and junction disagree at one end, which may indicate a read error. The chain carries TRBV12-3 or TRBV12-4 and TRBJ2-3; D gene ambiguous. This CDR3 contains 15 residues. The CDR3 DNA reads as TGTGCCAGCAGTTTAGAGGCAGCGAGCACAGATACGGAGTATTTT. As protein: CASSLEAASTDTEYF.

A few counts support this clonotype. This chain joins TRBV7-2 and TRBJ1-2, with D perhaps matching TRBD1 (5 bases). V dropped 1 base and J dropped 8 bases, with 14 bases sitting between them. From germline, CDR1 is SGHTA and CDR2 FQGNSA. CDR3 length equals 14 residues. CDR3 sequence reads: CASSLESGLVGYTF. CDR3 sequence (DNA): TGTGCCAGCAGCTTAGAGTCGGGGCTAGTGGGCTACACCTTC.

This clonotype was seen many times. This rearrangement joins TRBV4-2 to TRBJ2-7; 9 nucleotides match TRBD1. V shed 4 bases and J 6 bases; nucleotides not matched to a gene: 1. Germline CDR1 is LGHNA and CDR2 is YNFKEQ. The CDR3 runs to 12 residues. The CDR3: CASSRDRAEQYF. In DNA form, the CDR3 reads TGTGCCAGCAGCCGGGACAGGGCCGAGCAGTACTTC.

There are many counts of this clonotype. The genes are TRBV7-9 and TRBJ2-1, with 9 positions matching TRBD1. This CDR3 is 15 amino acids long. V lost 2 bases to trimming and J lost 5 bases; unmatched junction nucleotides: 4. The V gene's germline CDR1 is SEHNR and CDR2 FQNEAQ (reference sequence). CDR3 loop: CASSLPGQGNNEQFF. CDR3 bases: TGTGCCAGCAGCTTACCGGGACAGGGAAACAATGAGCAGTTCTTC. Combining the CDR3 with reference TRBV7-9 and TRBJ2-1 gives the whole variable domain DTGVSQNPRHKITKRGQNVTFRCDPISEHNRLYWYRQTLGQGPEFLTYFQNEAQLEKSRLLSDRFSAERPKGSFSTLEIQRTEQGDSAMYLCASSLPGQGNNEQFFGPGTRLTVL.

A single count supports this clonotype. This chain joins TRBV5-1 and TRBJ2-5; TRBD2 agrees at 9 bases. The CDR3 contains 16 residues. V shed 1 base and J 2 bases; nucleotides not matched to a gene: 6. The germline gives CDR1 SGHRS, CDR2 YFSETQ. The CDR3 region has the DNA TGCGCCAGCAGCTTGTCGGGACTAGCTCAACAAGAGACCCAGTACTTC. Protein sequence: CASSLSGLAQQETQYF.

The genes are TRBV4-3 and TRBJ1-1; no definite D call. The CDR3 totals 15 residues. The germline V gene encodes CDR1 LGHNA and CDR2 YSLEER. V was cut by 2 bases and J by 2 bases, with 12 bases left in between. CDR3 sequence (DNA): TGCGCCAGCAGCCAAACCCCGGGCCCCAACACTGAAGCTTTCTTT. Protein product: CASSQTPGPNTEAFF.

In its sample, this clonotype was seen a few times. V gene TRBV30 combines with J gene TRBJ1-1, with 10 bases identical to TRBD1. CDR1 GTSNPN and CDR2 SVGIG come from the germline V gene (reference sequence). The CDR3 runs 14 residues. J was trimmed by 6 bases and V by 5 bases; bases with no gene match: 9. The CDR3 is CAWRNTDRGAEAFF. The CDR3 region has the DNA TGTGCCTGGCGCAACACGGACAGGGGGGCTGAAGCTTTCTTT.

Details on this clonotype: This may be a read error: a much more frequent sequence differs by one nucleotide. The chain has TRBV7-2 and TRBJ1-1; unclear D gene. Trimming removed 2 bases at V and 3 bases at J, with 10 bases between. This CDR3 is 14 amino acids long. Per the germline V gene, CDR1 is SGHTA and CDR2 is FQGNSA. CDR3 bases: TGTGCCAGCAGCTTATTTCCAAGGGACACTGAAGCTTTCTTT. Translation gives CASSLFPRDTEAFF.

About this clonotype itself: The junction shows a germline mismatch at one end, possibly a read error. The rearrangement uses TRBV28 and TRBJ2-5; 7 nucleotides align to TRBD2. Germline V gene lookup returns CDR1 MDHEN and CDR2 SYDVKM. This CDR3 has 16 residues. The CDR3 DNA reads as TGTGCCGGCAGCGCTGACGGAGCGGGGCGCCAAGAGACCCAGTACTTC. Translated, it gives CAGSADGAGRQETQYF.

A word on this clonotype: Given a much more abundant clone one base away, this may be a read error. The rearrangement links TRBV11-2 to TRBJ2-2; TRBD1 matches at 7 bases. The CDR3 covers 15 residues. The junction had 6 bases not matched to a gene; V was cut back by 5 bases and J by 3 bases. CDR1 is SGHAT, CDR2 FQNNGV, per germline. CDR3 loop: CASSRTGTDTGELFF. As DNA, the CDR3 is TGTGCCAGCAGCCGAACTGGGACAGACACCGGGGAGCTGTTTTTT.

This clonotype appeared many times. V is TRBV28 and J is TRBJ1-5; TRBD1 agrees at 12 bases. This CDR3 is 16 amino acids long. The germline V gene has CDR1 MDHEN and CDR2 SYDVKM. After removal of 4 bases from V and 6 bases from J, the junction contained 7 bases not matched to a gene. The CDR3 sequence is CASSYAGQGAGQPQHF. The DNA of the CDR3 is TGTGCCAGCAGTTATGCGGGACAGGGGGCCGGTCAGCCCCAGCATTTT.

The chain uses TRBV12-3 or TRBV12-4 and TRBJ2-3; either TRBD1 or TRBD2 may fit D (5 bases each). V was pared by 0 bases and J by 4 bases, with 11 bases between. This CDR3 comprises 15 residues. CDR3 in DNA: TGTGCCAGCAGTTTAGCCCGGGGCCTCTCAGATACGCAGTATTTT. It specifies CASSLARGLSDTQYF.

This clonotype has a count of ten or more. The J gene is TRBJ2-3, the V gene TRBV7-9; 9 bases fit TRBD2. With V trimmed by 5 bases and J by 7 bases, 10 bases remained unmatched. The germline gives CDR1 SEHNR, CDR2 FQNEAQ (reference sequence). There are 15 residues in the CDR3. Here the CDR3 DNA reads TGTGCCAGCAGCCCTCCGGGACTAGCTTTAAATACGCAGTATTTT. Encoded protein: CASSPPGLALNTQYF. Full variable domain (rest looked up from reference TRBV7-9 and TRBJ2-3): DTGVSQNPRHKITKRGQNVTFRCDPISEHNRLYWYRQTLGQGPEFLTYFQNEAQLEKSRLLSDRFSAERPKGSFSTLEIQRTEQGDSAMYLCASSPPGLALNTQYFGPGTRLTVL.

The chain couples TRBV6-2 or TRBV6-3 to TRBJ2-4; a possible D gene is TRBD1 (6 bases). The J call may be mistaken, given a closer DNA end match to TRBJ2-7. Germline lookup yields CDR1 MNHEY and CDR2 SVGEGT. The CDR3 runs to 13 residues. The CDR3: CASRYPTGFEQYF. Here the CDR3 DNA reads TGTGCCAGCAGGTATCCAACAGGGTTCGAGCAGTACTTC.

This clonotype came up many times. The chain is built from TRBV5-1 and TRBJ2-1; D perhaps matches TRBD2 (6 bases). Trimming shortened V by 6 bases and J by 5 bases, and 18 bases separated the two germline ends. Germline CDR1 is SGHRS and CDR2 is YFSETQ. This CDR3 has 15 residues. This CDR3 reads CASTSPGTPNNEQFF. As DNA, the CDR3 is TGCGCCAGCACCTCGCCCGGGACTCCCAACAATGAGCAGTTCTTC.

This clonotype was observed at least ten times. V and J are TRBV7-2 and TRBJ2-1; 7 nucleotides line up with TRBD2. J gave up 3 bases and V 5 bases, and 10 bases lay outside the gene matches. Germline V gives CDR1 SGHTA, CDR2 FQGNSA. The CDR3 length is 16 residues. The CDR3 coding sequence is TGTGCCAGCAGCAGATTGCCGGGGGGAAACTACAATGAGCAGTTCTTC. Protein: CASSRLPGGNYNEQFF.

V usage is TRBV28 and J usage is TRBJ1-6, with 8 bases lining up with TRBD1. CDR1 MDHEN and CDR2 SYDVKM come from the germline V gene. There are 15 residues in the CDR3. With V trimmed by 6 bases and J by 9 bases, 10 bases remained unmatched. The chain's CDR3 is CASRTPGQAVSPLHF. In DNA form, the CDR3 reads TGTGCCAGCAGGACGCCGGGACAGGCTGTTTCACCCCTCCACTTT.

At least ten counts were recorded for this clonotype. This chain joins TRBV18 and TRBJ2-1; TRBD2 matches at 11 bases. The CDR3 has 15 amino acids. Germline V CDR1 and CDR2: KGHSH, LQKENI. The V and J ends lost 5 bases and 6 bases, in that order; junction bases with no gene match: 6. The CDR3 sequence is CASSSGTSGLNEQFF. The CDR3 region has the DNA TGTGCCAGCTCATCCGGGACTAGCGGCCTCAATGAGCAGTTCTTC.

This clonotype appeared a few times. The chain combines TRBV12-3 or TRBV12-4 with TRBJ1-2, with D hard to call. This CDR3 comprises 13 residues. Trimming left V 2 bases short and J 4 bases short, with 8 bases between. This CDR3 reads CASSLKVPYGYTF. CDR3 bases: TGTGCCAGCAGTTTAAAGGTGCCCTATGGCTACACCTTC.

V gene TRBV3-1 combines with J gene TRBJ2-7; D not certain. CDR3 length: 12 amino acids. Germline V gene lookup returns CDR1 LGHDT and CDR2 YNNKEL (reference sequence). Trimming cost V 1 base and J 3 bases, with 4 bases left between them. This CDR3 reads CASSQAVYEQYF. CDR3 sequence (DNA): TGTGCCAGCAGCCAAGCGGTCTACGAGCAGTACTTC.

The chain has TRBV12-3 or TRBV12-4 and TRBJ2-3; D is perhaps TRBD1 or TRBD2 (5 bases each). This CDR3 contains 16 residues. Trimming stripped 3 bases from V and 4 bases from J, with 17 bases between. CDR3 protein: CASSLSWLVGADTQYF. The CDR3 bases are TGTGCCAGCAGTTTGTCGTGGTTGGTGGGGGCAGATACGCAGTATTTT.

The chain couples TRBV30 to TRBJ1-2, with a weak D call TRBD1 (6 bases). Germline CDR1 GTSNPN, CDR2 SVGIG (reference sequence). There are 12 residues in the CDR3. Between the trimmed V and J ends, which lost 5 bases and 8 bases, there was a span of 15 bases. The CDR3 region has the DNA TGTGCCTGGGCAGACAGGAGGCGCGGCTACACCTTC. The encoded protein is CAWADRRRGYTF.

This clonotype occurred many times. The chain recombines TRBV5-1 with TRBJ2-7; possibly TRBD1 or TRBD2 for D (5 bases each). This CDR3 has 14 residues. From germline, CDR1 is SGHRS and CDR2 YFSETQ. With 4 bases removed from V and 0 bases from J, the gap between germline ends came to 11 bases. The CDR3 reads CASSIGTVSYEQYF. The DNA for the CDR3 is TGCGCCAGCAGCATCGGGACGGTCTCCTACGAGCAGTACTTC.

Of note for this clonotype: This may be a read error: a much more frequent sequence differs by one nucleotide. The gene calls are TRBV5-6 and TRBJ1-1, with D perhaps matching TRBD1 (5 bases). The V gene's germline CDR1 is SGHDT and CDR2 YYEEEE. CDR3 size: 15 residues. The CDR3: CACSNTGPGYTEAFF. CDR3 nucleotide sequence: TGTGCCTGCAGCAACACAGGACCGGGGTACACTGAAGCTTTCTTT.